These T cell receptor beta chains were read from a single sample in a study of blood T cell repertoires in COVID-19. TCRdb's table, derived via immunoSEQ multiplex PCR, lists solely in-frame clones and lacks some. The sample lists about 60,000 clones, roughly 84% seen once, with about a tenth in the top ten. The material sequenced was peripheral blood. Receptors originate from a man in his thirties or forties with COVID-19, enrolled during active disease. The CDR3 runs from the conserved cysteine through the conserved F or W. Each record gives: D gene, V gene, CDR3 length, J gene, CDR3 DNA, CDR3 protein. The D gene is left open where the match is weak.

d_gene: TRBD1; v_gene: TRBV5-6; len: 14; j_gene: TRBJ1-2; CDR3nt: TGTGCCAGCAGAGCCGGGACAGGGCTTGGTGGCTACACCTTC; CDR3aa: CASRAGTGLGGYTF
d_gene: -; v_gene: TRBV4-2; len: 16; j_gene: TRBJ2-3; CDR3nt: TGTGCCAGCAGCCAGGGAGCGGATACCCATGGAGATACGCAGTATTTT; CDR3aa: CASSQGADTHGDTQYF
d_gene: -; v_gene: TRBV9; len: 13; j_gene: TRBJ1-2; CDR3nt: TGTGCCTCGGGGGAGGGGCCGAGGAATGGCTACACCTTC; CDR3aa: CASGEGPRNGYTF
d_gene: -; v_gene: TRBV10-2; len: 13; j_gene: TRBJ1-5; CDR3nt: TGCGCCAGCACCCGGGGTAGGGATCAGCCCCAGCATTTT; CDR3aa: CASTRGRDQPQHF
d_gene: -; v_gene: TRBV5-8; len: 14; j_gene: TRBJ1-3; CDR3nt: TGTGCCAGCAGCTTTGGACTACCTGGAAACACCATATATTTT; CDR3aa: CASSFGLPGNTIYF
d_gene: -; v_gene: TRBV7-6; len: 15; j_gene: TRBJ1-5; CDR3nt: TGTGCCAGCAGCCTCCTGGACAGCCCCAATCAGCCCCAGCATTTT; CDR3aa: CASSLLDSPNQPQHF
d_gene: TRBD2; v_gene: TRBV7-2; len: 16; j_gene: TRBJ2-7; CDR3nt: TGTGCCAGCAGTCCCGGTGGGGGGAGGGCCTCCTACGAGCAGTACTTC; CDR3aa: CASSPGGGRASYEQYF
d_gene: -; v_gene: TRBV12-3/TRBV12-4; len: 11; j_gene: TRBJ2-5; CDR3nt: TGTGCCAGCAGCCTAAGACTAGGGCAGTACTTC; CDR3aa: CASSLRLGQYF
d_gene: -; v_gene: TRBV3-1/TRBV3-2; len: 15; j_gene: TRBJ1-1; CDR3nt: TGTGCCAGCAGCCCCGCCACAGTTATGAACACTGAAGCTTTCTTT; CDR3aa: CASSPATVMNTEAFF
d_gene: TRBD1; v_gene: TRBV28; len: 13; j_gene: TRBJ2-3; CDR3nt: TGTGCCAGCAGTTTAAGGGGGCCAGATACGCAGTATTTT; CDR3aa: CASSLRGPDTQYF